These 25 T cell receptor beta chains share one sample of origin, sequenced in a study of T cell responses to AZD1222 COVID-19 vaccine. The protocol was immunoSEQ multiplex PCR, while the TCRdb copy is restricted to in-frame clones and leaves out a portion. The table records tens of thousands of clones, 85% to 90% of them present only once. This sample comprised peripheral blood, obtained 28 days after the second AZD1222 dose. The source is an adult who received the AZD1222 COVID-19 vaccine.

The gene calls are TRBV7-2 and TRBJ2-6, with D maybe TRBD2 (6 bases). The germline gives CDR1 SGHTA, CDR2 FQGNSA. V lost 5 bases to trimming and J lost 3 bases, with 14 bases between them. The CDR3 has 16 residues. The CDR3 here is CASSLLEGFGANVLTF. The CDR3, as DNA: TGTGCCAGCAGCCTCTTGGAGGGCTTTGGGGCCAACGTCCTGACTTTC.

The chain recombines TRBV10-1 with TRBJ1-5, with D possibly TRBD1 on 5 matching bases. The ends were cut back, 6 bases at V and 0 bases at J, with 12 bases in the middle. Germline V gene data show CDR1 as WNHNN and CDR2 as SYGVQD (reference sequence). The CDR3 loop spans 15 amino acids. DNA for the CDR3: TGCGCCAGCAGCGGGACGGGTTATAGCAATCAGCCCCAGCATTTT. The encoded protein is CASSGTGYSNQPQHF.

This chain joins TRBV5-1 and TRBJ2-7; 7 bases align to TRBD1. The CDR3 has 19 residues. Germline values: CDR1 SGHRS, CDR2 YFSETQ. J gave up 6 bases and V 0 bases, and 21 bases lay outside the gene matches. In DNA form, the CDR3 reads TGCGCCAGCAGCTTGGCCGATGGGATGAGGGGGCGACCCACCCGCGAGCAGTACTTC. Translated, it gives CASSLADGMRGRPTREQYF.

The CDR3 bases are TGTGCCAGCAGCTCCAGGGAGAACACTGAAGCTTTCTTT. The encoded protein is CASSSRENTEAFF. This rearrangement joins TRBV7-9 to TRBJ1-1; D may be TRBD1 (5 bases). The germline gives CDR1 SEHNR, CDR2 FQNEAQ (reference sequence). With 4 bases removed from V and 1 base from J, the gap between germline ends came to 7 bases. The CDR3 totals 13 residues. Combining the CDR3 with reference TRBV7-9 and TRBJ1-1 gives the whole variable domain DTGVSQNPRHKITKRGQNVTFRCDPISEHNRLYWYRQTLGQGPEFLTYFQNEAQLEKSRLLSDRFSAERPKGSFSTLEIQRTEQGDSAMYLCASSSRENTEAFFGQGTRLTVV.

The chain combines TRBV28 with TRBJ1-5, with TRBD1 matching over 7 bases. Germline CDR1 MDHEN, CDR2 SYDVKM. With 3 bases clipped from V and 5 bases from J, the junction kept 19 bases outside the gene matches. The CDR3 is 19 residues long. CDR3 sequence: CASSLVGFLSTGRYQPQHF. As DNA, the CDR3 is TGTGCCAGCAGTTTGGTCGGTTTCTTGTCGACAGGGAGGTATCAGCCCCAGCATTTT.

In DNA form, the CDR3 reads TGTGCCAGCAGCCAAGACGGTGGACAGGGAATGGCACCCCTCCACTTT. Protein product: CASSQDGGQGMAPLHF. The chain has TRBV14 and TRBJ1-6; TRBD1 matches 8 bases. V lost 0 bases to trimming and J lost 11 bases; unmatched junction nucleotides: 9. Germline CDR1 SGHDN, CDR2 FVKESK. The CDR3 is made up of 16 amino acids.

This clone appeared a single time. The V call is TRBV6-5, the J call TRBJ1-2; D uncertain. CDR3 length: 13 residues. Trimming took off 2 bases at V and 2 bases at J, with 6 bases between the two ends. CDR1 is MNHEY and CDR2 is SVGAGI in the germline V gene. The CDR3 coding sequence is TGTGCCAGCAGTTACGGTCCCAACTATGGCTACACCTTC. Translating it yields CASSYGPNYGYTF.

The chain couples TRBV21-1 to TRBJ2-7; TRBD1, the D gene given by the table, was not confirmed from the DNA. TRBV21-1 is a pseudogene locus. The CDR3 is 20 amino acids. The CDR3 loop is CASSNFRRTWGQGKTYEQYF. The CDR3 nucleotides are TGTGCCAGCAGCAATTTTCGACGGACGTGGGGACAGGGGAAAACCTACGAGCAGTACTTC.

This chain links TRBV10-2 with TRBJ2-2; 8 bases match TRBD1. Trimming at V came to 7 bases and at J to 5 bases, leaving 3 bases not matched to a gene. The CDR3 has 13 amino acids. Germline CDR1 and CDR2: WSHSY and SAAADI. CDR3 DNA sequence: TGCGCCAGCACCGGACAGGGTACCGGGGAGCTGTTTTTT. Protein: CASTGQGTGELFF.

This rearrangement joins TRBV28 to TRBJ2-7; D not certain. Trimming stripped 0 bases from V and 3 bases from J, with 3 bases between. CDR1 is MDHEN and CDR2 is SYDVKM in the germline V gene. This CDR3 is 12 amino acids long. This chain's CDR3 is CASSLWGYEQYF. The CDR3 DNA reads TGTGCCAGCAGTTTATGGGGCTACGAGCAGTACTTC.

The V and J genes are TRBV4-1 and TRBJ1-5; tentative D call: TRBD1 (6 bases). The CDR3 covers 13 residues. V was cut by 0 bases and J by 7 bases, with 7 bases left in between. The germline CDR1 and CDR2 sequences are MGHRA and YSYEKL. The CDR3 region is CASSQDRGQPQHF. The CDR3 DNA follows: TGCGCCAGCAGCCAAGACAGGGGCCAGCCCCAGCATTTT.

The chain is built from TRBV27 and TRBJ1-5; 7 nucleotides match TRBD1. The CDR3 runs to 16 residues. V lost 1 base and J lost 1; bases outside the gene matches: 4. CDR1 MNHEY and CDR2 SMNVEV come from the germline V gene (reference sequence). The CDR3 DNA reads as TGTGCCAGCAGTTTATGGGGACAGTCCAGCAATCAGCCCCAGCATTTT. It is translated as CASSLWGQSSNQPQHF.

V gene TRBV4-1 combines with J gene TRBJ1-5; D possibly corresponds to TRBD1 (5 bases). The V and J ends lost 4 bases and 5 bases respectively, with 18 bases between them. The CDR3 totals 16 residues. The germline CDR1 and CDR2 sequences are MGHRA and YSYEKL. The CDR3 nucleotides are TGCGCCAGCAGCCCAACCGGACAAGGGGCTTATCAGCCCCAGCATTTT. Translating it yields CASSPTGQGAYQPQHF.

This clone was observed once. This chain connects TRBV19 to TRBJ1-1; weak D call: TRBD1 (6 bases). Germline CDR1 reads LNHDA; CDR2 reads SQIVND (reference sequence). Trimming pared 2 bases from V and 1 base from J, leaving 14 bases between. The CDR3 covers 16 residues. CDR3 DNA sequence: TGTGCCAGTAGTATAAACAGGGTTCCGTCGAACACTGAAGCTTTCTTT. Residues: CASSINRVPSNTEAFF.

The chain joins TRBV7-2 to TRBJ2-7, with D perhaps TRBD2 (6 bases). The germline gives CDR1 SGHTA, CDR2 FQGNSA. This CDR3 is 15 amino acids long. Deletions cut 0 bases from V and 0 bases from J, with 9 bases between. The CDR3 region has the DNA TGTGCCAGCAGCTTAGCGGGCGGGAACTCCTACGAGCAGTACTTC. Its translation is CASSLAGGNSYEQYF.

The gene calls are TRBV7-3 and TRBJ1-2; TRBD1 is a possible D gene (5 bases). Between the trimmed V and J ends, which lost 2 bases and 4 bases, there was a span of 8 bases. CDR1 is SGHTA and CDR2 is FQGTGA in the germline V gene. The CDR3 consists of 13 residues. CDR3 sequence: CASSLPGGYGYTF. CDR3 sequence (DNA): TGTGCCAGCAGCTTACCTGGGGGCTATGGCTACACCTTC.

CDR3 region: CAWSQEPSIDRGTDTQYF. In nucleotides, the CDR3 is TGTGCCTGGAGCCAAGAACCGAGCATCGATCGGGGTACAGATACGCAGTATTTT. The chain links TRBV30 to TRBJ2-3; a weak D match, TRBD2 (5 bases). The length of the CDR3 is 18 residues. V was clipped by 3 bases and J by 3 bases, with 25 bases between them. Germline lookup yields CDR1 GTSNPN and CDR2 SVGIG (reference sequence).

The gene calls are TRBV5-6 and TRBJ1-2; D not resolved. The CDR3 runs 13 residues. The V and J ends lost 0 bases and 3 bases respectively, with 6 bases between them. From germline, CDR1 is SGHDT and CDR2 YYEEEE. CDR3 amino acids: CASSLGGHYGYTF. The CDR3 DNA is TGTGCCAGCAGCTTGGGAGGACACTATGGCTACACCTTC.

This chain uses TRBV28 with TRBJ1-4; weak D call: TRBD1 (5 bases). The CDR3 runs to 16 residues. The germline CDR1 and CDR2 sequences are MDHEN and SYDVKM. V was shortened by 8 bases and J by 3 bases, with 19 bases between the two germline ends. CDR3 sequence reads: CASSHLPGVPNEKLFF. The CDR3 nucleotides are TGTGCCAGCTCTCATCTCCCGGGGGTCCCTAATGAAAAACTGTTTTTT.

V gene TRBV7-9 combines with J gene TRBJ2-7; 10 bases align to TRBD1. The CDR3 contains 15 residues. Trimming removed 5 bases from V and 5 bases from J; junction bases left unmatched: 9. Germline loops: CDR1 SEHNR, CDR2 FQNEAQ (reference sequence). CDR3 region: CASSPEGGQGNEQYF. DNA of the CDR3: TGTGCCAGCAGCCCCGAGGGGGGACAGGGGAACGAGCAGTACTTC. The full variable domain, with the rest looked up from reference TRBV7-9 and TRBJ2-7, is DTGVSQNPRHKITKRGQNVTFRCDPISEHNRLYWYRQTLGQGPEFLTYFQNEAQLEKSRLLSDRFSAERPKGSFSTLEIQRTEQGDSAMYLCASSPEGGQGNEQYFGPGTRLTVT.

A remark on this clone: This sample also contains other DNA sequences that code for the same CDR3. J is TRBJ2-7 and V is TRBV5-1; 12 positions agree with TRBD2. CDR3 length: 15 amino acids. Germline CDR1 reads SGHRS; CDR2 reads YFSETQ. V trimming: 6 bases; J trimming: 4 bases; junction bases outside the gene matches: 8. CDR3 sequence (DNA): TGCGCCAGCAACCCAGGGCTAGCGGGAGGGTACGAGCAGTACTTC. Translating gives CASNPGLAGGYEQYF.

J is TRBJ1-6 and V is TRBV11-3, with 11 bases fitting TRBD1. The CDR3 runs to 18 residues. CDR1 and CDR2 from the germline V gene are SGHNT and YENEEA. Unmatched junction bases numbered 8, after V lost 7 bases and J lost 0 bases. The CDR3: CASTSRDRGSSYNSPLHF. The CDR3, as DNA: TGTGCCAGCACATCTCGGGACAGGGGGAGCTCCTATAATTCACCCCTCCACTTT.

The chain joins TRBV28 to TRBJ2-7; 11 bases match TRBD2. Germline-derived CDR1 and CDR2 are MDHEN and SYDVKM. The CDR3 is 17 amino acids. Trimming took 6 bases from V and 1 from J; bases not matched to a gene: 11. The CDR3 DNA follows: TGTGCCAGCAGGAGACTAGCGGGACTCGGCAAGTCCTACGAGCAGTACTTC. Translation gives CASRRLAGLGKSYEQYF.

Only one count was recorded for this clone. The V call is TRBV5-1, the J call TRBJ2-3; D might be TRBD1 (5 bases). This CDR3 comprises 15 residues. Trimming left V 4 bases short and J 6 bases short, with 18 bases between. Germline V lookup: CDR1 SGHRS, CDR2 YFSETQ. The CDR3 loop is CASSLGRPDRDTQYF. CDR3 coding DNA: TGCGCCAGCAGCCTGGGGCGGCCGGACCGCGATACGCAGTATTTT.

The chain uses TRBV5-6 and TRBJ1-1; no firm D call. The CDR3 runs 15 residues. With 1 base removed from V and 1 base from J, the gap between germline ends came to 11 bases. Germline assignment: CDR1 SGHDT and CDR2 YYEEEE. The CDR3 here is CASSLPAGRNTEAFF. The DNA of the CDR3 is TGTGCCAGCAGCTTGCCCGCGGGCAGGAACACTGAAGCTTTCTTT. Full variable domain (remainder filled in from reference TRBV5-6 and TRBJ1-1): DAGVTQSPTHLIKTRGQQVTLRCSPKSGHDTVSWYQQALGQGPQFIFQYYEEEERQRGNFPDRFSGHQFPNYSSELNVNALLLGDSALYLCASSLPAGRNTEAFFGQGTRLTVV.